This entry lists 20 T cell receptor beta chains sequenced from one sample in a study of control samples from healthy donors and cancer patients (dated by TCRdb to the early 2020s). The library was obtained by the immunoSEQ multiplex PCR assay. Not all clones reach the TCRdb copy of this immuneACCESS table, which keeps in-frame sequences only. Checked studies attribute under half of the gap to unresolved V genes and leave the rest unexplained. This sample lists about 130,000 clones; over 75% were detected once. The top ten clonotypes cover almost 2.5% of the sample. The sample consisted of blood. These receptors were obtained from a man between 18 and 29 years old in good health.

V is TRBV5-1 and J is TRBJ2-5; a possible D gene is TRBD1 (5 bases). This CDR3 has 14 amino acids. Germline loops: CDR1 SGHRS, CDR2 YFSETQ. Trimming took 1 base from V and 5 from J, leaving 12 bases between them. In DNA form, the CDR3 reads TGCGCCAGCAGCTTGACGGACATGTGGGAGACCCAGTACTTC. As protein: CASSLTDMWETQYF.

The J gene is TRBJ2-5, the V gene TRBV7-3, with TRBD1 identical over 7 bases. Germline values: CDR1 SGHTA, CDR2 FQGTGA. The V gene end was trimmed by 0 bases and the J gene end by 5 bases; junction bases not matched to a gene: 6. The CDR3 length is 15 residues. CDR3 sequence reads: CASSLTGGAGETQYF. In DNA, the CDR3 is TGTGCCAGCAGCTTAACAGGGGGCGCCGGGGAGACCCAGTACTTC.

The CDR3 DNA sequence: TGTGCCAGCAGCGCCTCGACAGGGCGCAATCAGCCCCAGCATTTT. Protein: CASSASTGRNQPQHF. The chain has TRBV7-6 and TRBJ1-5, with 7 bases aligning to TRBD1. The germline V gene encodes CDR1 SGHVS and CDR2 FNYEAQ. The CDR3 has 15 amino acids. V gave up 5 bases and J gave up 2 bases; unmatched junction bases: 6.

The rearrangement links TRBV9 to TRBJ2-3, with 8 bases lining up with TRBD1. From germline, CDR1 is SGDLS and CDR2 YYNGEE. J gave up 5 bases and V 3 bases, and 5 bases lay outside the gene matches. The CDR3 totals 14 residues. The CDR3 sequence: CASSGRTGIDTQYF. Here the CDR3 DNA reads TGTGCCAGCAGCGGTCGGACAGGGATAGATACGCAGTATTTT.

CDR3 sequence reads: CASSLGTGGVDSPLHF. CDR3 sequence (DNA): TGTGCCAGCAGCTTAGGGACAGGGGGAGTCGATTCACCCCTCCACTTT. The chain carries TRBV7-3 and TRBJ1-6, with 11 nucleotides matching TRBD1. V lost 2 bases, J lost 8 bases, and 5 bases stayed unmatched. Germline CDR1 SGHTA, CDR2 FQGTGA. The CDR3 extends over 16 amino acids.

The chain has TRBV10-2 and TRBJ2-2; a possible D gene is TRBD1 (5 bases). Between the trimmed V and J ends, which lost 2 bases and 1 base, there was a span of 11 bases. Germline CDR1 and CDR2: WSHSY and SAAADI. This CDR3 comprises 16 residues. CDR3: CASSEPWGGNTGELFF. The CDR3 DNA sequence: TGCGCCAGCAGTGAGCCGTGGGGCGGGAACACCGGGGAGCTGTTTTTT.

V gene TRBV6-2 or TRBV6-3 combines with J gene TRBJ1-4; D is possibly TRBD1 (6 bases). Germline V gene data show CDR1 as MNHEY and CDR2 as SVGEGT. Trimming pared 4 bases from V and 12 bases from J, leaving 18 bases between. The length of the CDR3 is 14 residues. The CDR3 DNA sequence: TGTGCCAGCAGTTCCGGACAGCATCCGGGTCAACTGTTTTTT. Its translation is CASSSGQHPGQLFF.

The rearrangement joins TRBV11-3 to TRBJ2-3; D gene ambiguous. The CDR3 has 14 residues. Looked up from germline, CDR1 is SGHNT and CDR2 is YENEEA. V dropped 2 bases and J dropped 5 bases, with 11 bases sitting between them. The CDR3 region has the DNA TGTGCCAGCAGCTTATGGGCCCCGCAAGATACGCAGTATTTT. It codes for CASSLWAPQDTQYF. Combining the CDR3 with reference TRBV11-3 and TRBJ2-3 gives the whole variable domain EAGVVQSPRYKIIEKKQPVAFWCNPISGHNTLYWYLQNLGQGPELLIRYENEEAVDDSQLPKDRFSAERLKGVDSTLKIQPAELGDSAVYLCASSLWAPQDTQYFGPGTRLTVL.

J is TRBJ2-7 and V is TRBV7-8, with TRBD2 matching 9 bases. V shed 5 bases and J 4 bases; nucleotides not matched to a gene: 15. Germline assignment: CDR1 SGHVS and CDR2 FQNEAQ. The CDR3 consists of 17 residues. CDR3 in DNA: TGTGCCAGCAGCGTTAGGGGGACTAGCACCTATCTTTACGAGCAGTACGTC. Its translation: CASSVRGTSTYLYEQYV.

This CDR3 reads CATSRDRGYEQYV. In DNA, the CDR3 is TGTGCCACCAGCAGAGATAGAGGATACGAGCAGTACGTC. V usage is TRBV15 and J usage is TRBJ2-7; D uncertain. Trimming left V 0 bases short and J 4 bases short, with 7 bases between. CDR1 is LNHNV and CDR2 is YYDKDF in the germline V gene (reference sequence). This CDR3 region has 13 residues.

J is TRBJ1-4 and V is TRBV14; a weak D match, TRBD1 (6 bases). CDR1 and CDR2 from the germline V gene are SGHDN and FVKESK. The length of the CDR3 is 14 residues. The V gene lost 6 bases and the J gene lost 6 bases, with 14 bases spanning the gap. CDR3 in amino acids: CASSLGQLHEKLFF. The CDR3 DNA reads TGTGCCAGCAGTCTGGGACAACTACATGAAAAACTGTTTTTT.

V is TRBV5-1 and J is TRBJ1-4; D may be TRBD1 (6 bases). Trimming shortened V by 2 bases and J by 0 bases, and 8 bases separated the two germline ends. The CDR3 sequence is 15 residues long. Germline lookup yields CDR1 SGHRS and CDR2 YFSETQ. CDR3 sequence: CASSLSGATNEKLFF. The CDR3 DNA reads TGCGCCAGCAGCTTATCAGGGGCAACTAATGAAAAACTGTTTTTT.

The rearrangement joins TRBV27 to TRBJ2-1; no clear D gene. CDR1 and CDR2 (germline): MNHEY, SMNVEV (reference sequence). The V end was cut by 3 bases, the J end by 5 bases, with 8 bases between. This CDR3 has 13 residues. CDR3 coding DNA: TGTGCCAGCAGTTTTTTCCTAAACAATGAGCAGTTCTTC. Protein sequence: CASSFFLNNEQFF.

This sequence joins TRBV19 and TRBJ1-5; 7 bases map to TRBD1. Germline V CDR1 and CDR2: LNHDA, SQIVND (reference sequence). CDR3 length: 15 amino acids. V shed 5 bases, J shed 6 bases, and the junction held 10 bases outside the gene matches. DNA for the CDR3: TGTGCCAGTAGTGTAGGAGGGCAGGGGGGTCAGCCCCAGCATTTT. It is translated as CASSVGGQGGQPQHF.

This chain links TRBV27 with TRBJ2-2; unclear D gene. Germline CDR1 and CDR2: MNHEY and SMNVEV (reference sequence). Trimming took 1 base from V and 2 from J, leaving 8 bases between them. The CDR3 extends over 15 amino acids. In DNA, the CDR3 is TGTGCCAGCAGTTTATTAGGGCTAAACACCGGGGAGCTGTTTTTT. Protein: CASSLLGLNTGELFF.

This chain links TRBV14 with TRBJ2-3, with 13 bases aligning to TRBD2. Germline-derived CDR1 and CDR2 are SGHDN and FVKESK. The V gene end was trimmed by 1 base and the J gene end by 1 base; junction bases not matched to a gene: 8. The CDR3 runs 19 residues. CDR3 sequence: CASSQGTSGGPVGTDTQYF. The CDR3 DNA sequence: TGTGCCAGCAGCCAAGGGACTAGCGGGGGCCCCGTCGGCACAGATACGCAGTATTTT.

This chain links TRBV5-1 with TRBJ2-7; 11 bases are shared with TRBD2. The length of the CDR3 is 17 residues. V shed 0 bases, J shed 5 bases, and the junction held 10 bases outside the gene matches. The germline V gene has CDR1 SGHRS and CDR2 YFSETQ. In nucleotides, the CDR3 is TGCGCCAGCAGCTTGGAACTCAGGACTAGCGGGTTTCACGAGCAGTACTTC. Translation gives CASSLELRTSGFHEQYF.

The chain carries TRBV5-4 and TRBJ1-2; no clear D. Germline loops: CDR1 SGHNT, CDR2 YYREEE (reference sequence). Deletions cut 5 bases from V and 8 bases from J, with 19 bases between. The CDR3 extends over 14 amino acids. DNA for the CDR3: TGTGCCAGCAGGTTCGCTGGTCGGACCGCCGGCTACACCTTC. It yields the protein CASRFAGRTAGYTF.

The chain recombines TRBV15 with TRBJ2-3; D gene unclear. The CDR3 length is 16 residues. Germline V gene lookup returns CDR1 LNHNV and CDR2 YYDKDF (reference sequence). Trimming removed 4 bases at V and 1 base at J, with 15 bases between. The CDR3 is CATSIYSSDGTDTQYF. The CDR3 nucleotides read TGTGCCACCAGCATCTACAGCAGCGATGGCACAGATACGCAGTATTTT.

This chain connects TRBV25-1 to TRBJ2-1; TRBD2 matches at 7 bases. Germline V gives CDR1 MGHDK, CDR2 SYGVNS. The V and J ends lost 7 bases and 9 bases, in that order; junction bases with no gene match: 6. The CDR3 sequence is 12 residues long. The CDR3: CASTGPGGEQFF. The CDR3 DNA is TGTGCCAGCACAGGACCGGGGGGTGAGCAGTTCTTC.